These 9 T cell receptor beta chains share one sample of origin, sequenced in a study of beta chain features in type 1 diabetes. No antigens are known for them. Overall study findings and caveats: Across all four CD4+ subsets, people with type 1 diabetes showed modestly shorter TCRB CDR3s.

Every bit of the isolated RNA underwent reverse transcription, so sequencing read expressed TCRB transcripts. Profiling relied on immunoSEQ multiplex PCR, and the TCRdb table lists in-frame clones only, not all of them. This sample has under 350,000 clones, with approximately 15% found just once. Sample: naive CD4+ T cells from blood. These receptors originate from a man younger than 45 with type 1 diabetes.

This clone has more than one count but fewer than ten. The chain combines TRBV27 with TRBJ1-1, with TRBD1 matching over 9 bases. V dropped 3 bases and J dropped 1; count of bases not matched to a gene: 0. The CDR3 contains 14 residues. Germline loops: CDR1 MNHEY, CDR2 SMNVEV (reference sequence). The CDR3 nucleotides are TGTGCCAGCAGTTTGGGACAGGGGAACACTGAAGCTTTCTTT. Protein: CASSLGQGNTEAFF.

The chain uses TRBV2 and TRBJ1-1, with D possibly matching TRBD1 (5 bases). Germline CDR1 SNHLY, CDR2 FYNNEI. Trimming removed 8 bases at V and 7 bases at J, with 17 bases between. CDR3 length: 13 amino acids. For the CDR3, the DNA is TGTGCCAGCGAACCTCTCGGAGGGGTTGAAGCTTTCTTT. It yields the protein CASEPLGGVEAFF.

This clone has more than one count but fewer than ten. The chain recombines TRBV5-1 with TRBJ2-3, with 15 bases identical to TRBD2. This CDR3 has 16 residues. CDR1 SGHRS and CDR2 YFSETQ come from the germline V gene. Germline trimming cut 2 bases from V and 6 bases from J; bases unmatched to any gene: 4. CDR3 in DNA: TGCGCCAGCAGCTTAGGACTAGCGGGAGGGCCTGATACGCAGTATTTT. As protein: CASSLGLAGGPDTQYF.

This clone was counted between two and nine times. The chain joins TRBV28 to TRBJ1-2, with 8 bases identical to TRBD1. The CDR3 covers 15 residues. Losses at the gene ends were 6 bases for V and 4 bases for J; bases not matched to a gene: 10. Per the germline V gene, CDR1 is MDHEN and CDR2 is SYDVKM. DNA of the CDR3: TGTGCCAGCAGCTCAACACCGGGACAGGCCTATGGCTACACCTTC. Translation gives CASSSTPGQAYGYTF.

This clone was found a few times. J is TRBJ2-7 and V is TRBV14; 10 bases line up with TRBD2. The CDR3 consists of 14 residues. Germline V gives CDR1 SGHDN, CDR2 FVKESK. V trimming: 6 bases; J trimming: 0 bases; junction bases outside the gene matches: 2. In DNA, the CDR3 is TGTGCCAGCAGACCTAGCGGGAGCTCCTACGAGCAGTACTTC. Encoded protein: CASRPSGSSYEQYF.

The V call is TRBV6-1, the J call TRBJ2-3; 8 positions match TRBD1. With V trimmed by 6 bases and J by 2 bases, 10 bases remained unmatched. Germline CDR1 and CDR2: MNHNS and SASEGT. This CDR3 contains 16 residues. CDR3 bases: TGTGCCAGCAGCGAACAACGGACAGGGTACACAGATACGCAGTATTTT. Its protein product is CASSEQRTGYTDTQYF.

The chain couples TRBV19 to TRBJ2-4, with TRBD2 matching 15 bases. Germline lookup yields CDR1 LNHDA and CDR2 SQIVND (reference sequence). There are 18 residues in the CDR3. The V and J ends lost 4 bases and 2 bases, in that order; junction bases with no gene match: 6. The CDR3 protein is CASSTYGLAGGSKNIQYF. CDR3 coding DNA: TGTGCCAGTAGTACTTACGGACTAGCGGGAGGGTCCAAAAACATTCAGTACTTC.

A few counts support this clone. The chain uses TRBV18 and TRBJ1-1; D perhaps matches TRBD1 (5 bases). Trimming took 3 bases from V and 1 from J, leaving 9 bases between them. The CDR3 is 14 amino acids. The V gene's germline CDR1 is KGHSH and CDR2 LQKENI. The CDR3 nucleotides read TGTGCCAGCTCACCTCCAGGGTGGAACACTGAAGCTTTCTTT. Its protein is CASSPPGWNTEAFF.

Of note for this clone: At the DNA level, this CDR3 is encoded by other sequences in the same sample as well. This sequence joins TRBV18 and TRBJ2-7; TRBD1 agrees at 7 bases. Germline lookup yields CDR1 KGHSH and CDR2 LQKENI. V lost 2 bases to trimming and J lost 0 bases; unmatched junction nucleotides: 1. The CDR3 length is 14 residues. The CDR3 spells CASSPGDSSYEQYF. DNA for the CDR3: TGTGCCAGCTCACCAGGGGACAGCTCCTACGAGCAGTACTTC.